This note documents a single T cell receptor (beta chain) sequence. The antigen is unknown. CDR3 length: 13 amino acids. Germline V CDR1 and CDR2: SGHNT, YENEEA. With 5 bases removed from V and 6 bases from J, the gap between germline ends came to 12 bases. These data belong to a study of OX40 agonist ivuxolimab in advanced cancers. Study background: Patients received the agonistic anti-OX40 (CD134) antibody ivuxolimab. Whole-study findings and limits: Partial responders at 0.1-3.0 mg/kg had among the lowest clonal expansion.

Clones were sequenced by immunoSEQ multiplex PCR, and TCRdb holds only the in-frame ones, with some missing. The data show 52,000 or so clones, approximately 94% seen once. The specimen comprised CD4+ or CD8+ T cells sorted from blood, sampled in a trial of the OX40 agonist ivuxolimab. This sequence was found in an adult with an advanced solid tumor such as melanoma, head and neck, liver or kidney cancer. The rearrangement joins TRBV11-3 to TRBJ2-3, with a tentative D call TRBD1 (5 bases). As DNA, the CDR3 is TGTGCCAGCAGCCCCAGGTCAGGGGATACGCAGTATTTT. Translating it yields CASSPRSGDTQYF.